The sequence of this TCR beta chain was determined in a study of shared clonotypes between healthy human individuals. V gave up 0 bases and J gave up 7 bases; unmatched junction bases: 4. The germline V gene encodes CDR1 MNHEY and CDR2 SVGAGI. CDR3 length: 16 amino acids. The input for sorted-subset replicate PCRs was around 210 ng DNA, 25,000 to 35,000 T cell genomes. Profiling relied on immunoSEQ multiplex PCR, and the TCRdb table lists in-frame clones only, not all of them. Of 2,500,000 or so clones listed, approximately 92% are singletons. The TCR comes from a man between 18 and 29 years old in good health. V is TRBV6-5 and J is TRBJ1-6, with TRBD1 matching 9 bases. The sequenced material came from naive CD4+ T cells sorted from blood. Described subset: CD45RA+ positively selected. The CDR3 reads CASSYSPGQGNSPLHF. In DNA, the CDR3 is TGTGCCAGCAGTTACTCTCCGGGACAGGGAAATTCACCCCTCCACTTT.